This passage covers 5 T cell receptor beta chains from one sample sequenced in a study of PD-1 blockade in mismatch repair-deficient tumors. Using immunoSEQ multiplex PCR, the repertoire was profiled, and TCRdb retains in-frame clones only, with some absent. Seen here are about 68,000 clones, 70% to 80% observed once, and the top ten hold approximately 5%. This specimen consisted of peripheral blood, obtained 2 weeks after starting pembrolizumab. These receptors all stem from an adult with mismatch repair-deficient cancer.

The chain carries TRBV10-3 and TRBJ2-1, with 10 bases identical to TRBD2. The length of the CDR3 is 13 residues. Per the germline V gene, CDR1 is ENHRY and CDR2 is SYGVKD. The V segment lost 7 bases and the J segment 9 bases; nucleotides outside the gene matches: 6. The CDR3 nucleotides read TGTGCCATCATACTAGCGGGAACAGGTGAGCAGTTCTTC. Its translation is CAIILAGTGEQFF.

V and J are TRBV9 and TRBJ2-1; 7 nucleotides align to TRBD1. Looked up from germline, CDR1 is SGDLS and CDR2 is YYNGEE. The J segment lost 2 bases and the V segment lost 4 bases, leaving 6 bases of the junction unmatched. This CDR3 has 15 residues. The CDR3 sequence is CASSPTGDPYNEQFF. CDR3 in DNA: TGTGCCAGCAGCCCAACAGGGGACCCCTACAATGAGCAGTTCTTC.

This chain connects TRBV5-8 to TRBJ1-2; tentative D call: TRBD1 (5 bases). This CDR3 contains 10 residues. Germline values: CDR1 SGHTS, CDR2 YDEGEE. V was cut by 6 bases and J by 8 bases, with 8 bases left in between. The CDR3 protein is CASKKGGYTF. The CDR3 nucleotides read TGTGCCAGCAAGAAGGGGGGCTACACCTTC.

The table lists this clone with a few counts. The CDR3 DNA follows: TGTGCCAGCAGCTTAAACGGACAAGCGACTGAGCAGTTCTTC. Amino acid sequence: CASSLNGQATEQFF. V usage is TRBV7-9 and J usage is TRBJ2-1, with a possible D match to TRBD1 (5 bases). V shed 2 bases and J shed 9 bases, with 14 bases lying between them. Germline CDR1 is SEHNR and CDR2 is FQNEAQ (reference sequence). CDR3 length: 14 amino acids.

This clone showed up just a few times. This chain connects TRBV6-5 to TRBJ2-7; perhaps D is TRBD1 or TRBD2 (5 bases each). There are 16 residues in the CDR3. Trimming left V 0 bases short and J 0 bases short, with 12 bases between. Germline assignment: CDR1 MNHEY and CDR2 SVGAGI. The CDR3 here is CASSYSEPGTSYEQYF. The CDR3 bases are TGTGCCAGCAGTTACTCAGAACCAGGGACCTCCTACGAGCAGTACTTC.